This T cell receptor (beta chain) stems from a study of beta chain features in type 1 diabetes. The CDR3 length is 15 residues. J gave up 4 bases and V 2 bases, and 7 bases lay outside the gene matches. Looked up from germline, CDR1 is GTSNPN and CDR2 is SVGIG (reference sequence). Expressed TCRB transcripts were sequenced, since all the RNA that had been isolated was reverse transcribed. Method: immunoSEQ multiplex PCR; TCRdb's copy keeps in-frame clones and lacks some. The repertoire holds under 250,000 clones, approximately 10% seen once, with over 1% in the top ten. V and J are TRBV30 and TRBJ2-7; 11 bases are shared with TRBD1. Sequenced material: central memory CD4+ T cells from blood. This sequence was found in a man in his late teens or twenties in good health. CDR3 sequence: CAWSRKGQGAYEQYF. The CDR3 region has the DNA TGTGCCTGGAGTAGAAAAGGACAGGGGGCTTACGAGCAGTACTTC.